This paragraph covers one T cell receptor (beta chain) sequence. The data originate from a study of a mutant IDH1 vaccine in newly diagnosed glioma. There are 16 residues in the CDR3. Germline loops: CDR1 SGHAT, CDR2 FQNNGV. V shed 3 bases, J shed 8 bases, and the junction held 8 bases outside the gene matches. Described time point: baseline, week 1 (first vaccination visit). Treatment in this sample: pre-vaccination baseline after standard-of-care therapy. Here immunoSEQ multiplex PCR was the method, and the copy in TCRdb shows in-frame clones only, minus some. The sample contains 90,000 to 100,000 clones, roughly 90% of which appear only once.

The source is a woman between 50 and 59 years old with glioma. This material consisted of PBMCs, taken from a glioma patient treated with radiotherapy, temozolomide or both. The V call is TRBV11-2, the J call TRBJ1-6, with TRBD1 identical over 9 bases. The DNA of the CDR3 is TGTGCCAGCAGCTTCGGGTCGGGACAGGGTCATTCACCCCTCCACTTT. Its translation is CASSFGSGQGHSPLHF.